This T cell receptor beta chain was recovered during a study of blood T cell repertoires in COVID-19. The CDR3 totals 13 residues. V was clipped by 5 bases and J by 11 bases, with 13 bases between them. Germline V lookup: CDR1 SGHTA, CDR2 FQGTGA. Here immunoSEQ multiplex PCR was the method, and the copy in TCRdb shows in-frame clones only, minus some. Among 180,000 or so clones, 85% to 90% were seen once, and the ten largest hold under 2.5%. Material for sequencing was PBMCs or T cells enriched from blood (not recorded which). This TCR derives from a woman aged 40 to 50 with acute COVID-19. J is TRBJ1-6 and V is TRBV7-3; D is possibly TRBD1 (5 bases). Written as DNA, the CDR3 is TGTGCCAGCAGCGCAGACAGAGCTGCACCCCTCCACTTT. Translation gives CASSADRAAPLHF.